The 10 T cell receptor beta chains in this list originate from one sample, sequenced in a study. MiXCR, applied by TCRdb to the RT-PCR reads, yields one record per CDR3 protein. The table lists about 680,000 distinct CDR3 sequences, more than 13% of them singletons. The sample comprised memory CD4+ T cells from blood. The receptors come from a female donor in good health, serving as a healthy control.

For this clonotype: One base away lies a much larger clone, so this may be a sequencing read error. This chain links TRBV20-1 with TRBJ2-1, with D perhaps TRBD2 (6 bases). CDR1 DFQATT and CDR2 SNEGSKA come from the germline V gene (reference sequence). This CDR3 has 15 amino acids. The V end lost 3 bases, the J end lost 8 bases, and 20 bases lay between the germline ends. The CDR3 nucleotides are TGCAGTGCTAGGAGATGGGACTCAGGGTTGTATGAGCAGTTCTTC. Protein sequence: CSARRWDSGLYEQFF.

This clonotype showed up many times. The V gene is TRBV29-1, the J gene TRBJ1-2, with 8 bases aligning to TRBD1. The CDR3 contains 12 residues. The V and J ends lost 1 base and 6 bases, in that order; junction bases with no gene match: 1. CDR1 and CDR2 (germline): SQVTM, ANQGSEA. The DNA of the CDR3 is TGCAGCGTTGAAGGACAGGGGAATGGCTACACCTTC. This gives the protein CSVEGQGNGYTF.

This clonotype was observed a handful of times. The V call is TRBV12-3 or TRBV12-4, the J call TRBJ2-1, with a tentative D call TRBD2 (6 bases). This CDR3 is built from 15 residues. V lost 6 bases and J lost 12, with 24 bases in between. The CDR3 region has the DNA TGTGCCAGCAGCCACAACGGGACTCCACGGGGTGGGCAGTTCTTC. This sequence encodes CASSHNGTPRGGQFF.

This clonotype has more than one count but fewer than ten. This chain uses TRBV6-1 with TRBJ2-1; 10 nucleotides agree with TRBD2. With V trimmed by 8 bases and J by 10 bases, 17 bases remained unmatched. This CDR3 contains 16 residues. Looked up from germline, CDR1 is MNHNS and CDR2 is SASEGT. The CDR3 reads CASGASGGSGLKEQFF. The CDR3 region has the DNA TGTGCCAGCGGGGCTAGCGGGGGTTCGGGCCTCAAGGAGCAGTTCTTC.

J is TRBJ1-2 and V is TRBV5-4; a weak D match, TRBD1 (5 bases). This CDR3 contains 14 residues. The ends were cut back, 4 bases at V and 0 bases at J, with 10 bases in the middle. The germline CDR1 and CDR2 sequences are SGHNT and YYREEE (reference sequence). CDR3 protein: CASSTSTANYGYTF. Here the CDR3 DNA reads TGTGCCAGCAGCACCTCGACAGCTAACTATGGCTACACCTTC.

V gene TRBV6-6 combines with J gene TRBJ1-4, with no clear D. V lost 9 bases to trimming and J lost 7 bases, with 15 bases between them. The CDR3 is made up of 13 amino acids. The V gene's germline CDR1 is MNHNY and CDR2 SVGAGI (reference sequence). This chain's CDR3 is CARTNGEGEKLFF. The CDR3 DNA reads TGTGCCAGAACCAACGGCGAGGGTGAAAAACTGTTTTTT.

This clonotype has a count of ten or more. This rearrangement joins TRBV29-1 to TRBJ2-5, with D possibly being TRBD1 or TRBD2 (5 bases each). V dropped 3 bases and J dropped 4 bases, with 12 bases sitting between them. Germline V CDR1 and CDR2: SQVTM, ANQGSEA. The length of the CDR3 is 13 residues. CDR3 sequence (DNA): TGCAGCGTTGAGTTGTATGGGACAGAGACCCAGTACTTC. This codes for CSVELYGTETQYF.

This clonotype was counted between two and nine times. The CDR3 reads CASSAPSGEQYF. CDR3 nucleotides: TGTGCCAGCAGCGCCCCTTCCGGGGAGCAGTACTTC. The chain is built from TRBV21-1 and TRBJ2-7; TRBD1 was called by the table and not checked on the DNA. TRBV21-1 is shown as a pseudogene. This CDR3 contains 12 residues.

Here the CDR3 reads CASSLGPQGTIYF. The CDR3 region has the DNA TGCGCCAGCAGCTTGGGACCCCAGGGGACCATATATTTT. The J gene is TRBJ1-3, the V gene TRBV5-1; possible D gene TRBD1, 6 bases. In germline, CDR1 is SGHRS, CDR2 YFSETQ. The CDR3 totals 13 residues. Trimming left V 0 bases short and J 10 bases short, with 11 bases between. The whole variable domain, filled in from reference TRBV5-1 and TRBJ1-3, reads KAGVTQTPRYLIKTRGQQVTLSCSPISGHRSVSWYQQTPGQGLQFLFEYFSETQRNKGNFPGRFSGRQFSNSRSEMNVSTLELGDSALYLCASSLGPQGTIYFGEGSWLTVV.

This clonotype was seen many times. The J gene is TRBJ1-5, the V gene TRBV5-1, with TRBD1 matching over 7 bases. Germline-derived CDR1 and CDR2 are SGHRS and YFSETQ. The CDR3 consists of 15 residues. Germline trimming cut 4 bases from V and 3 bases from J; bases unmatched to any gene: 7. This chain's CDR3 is CASSPTGLHNQPQHF. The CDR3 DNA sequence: TGCGCCAGCAGCCCGACAGGGCTTCACAATCAGCCCCAGCATTTT. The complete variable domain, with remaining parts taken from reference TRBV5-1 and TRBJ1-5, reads KAGVTQTPRYLIKTRGQQVTLSCSPISGHRSVSWYQQTPGQGLQFLFEYFSETQRNKGNFPGRFSGRQFSNSRSEMNVSTLELGDSALYLCASSPTGLHNQPQHFGDGTRLSIL.